This TCR beta chain was identified in a study of cytomegalovirus exposure and HLA in healthy donors. Whole-study results and caveats: Specificity of a few CMV-associated chains for CMV antigens was verified in vitro. Common viral pathogens seemed, in a later analysis, to connect with several of the most significant clusters.

Only one count was recorded for this clone. Its antigen is currently unknown. The primer mix had 60 Vbeta and 13 Jbeta primers. Data came from immunoSEQ multiplex PCR; TCRdb stores just in-frame clones and leaves some out. The sample shows some 96,000 clones, 55% to 75% of them seen only once. The CDR3 runs to 15 residues. V lost 6 bases to trimming and J lost 1 base, with 15 bases between them. Per germline, CDR1 LNHDA and CDR2 SQIVND (reference sequence). This rearrangement joins TRBV19 to TRBJ1-1; D is perhaps TRBD1 (5 bases). The sample consisted of PBMCs. The origin of this receptor is a man between 60 and 75 years old in good health and CMV-seronegative. CDR3 nucleotides: TGTGCCAGTAGGAAGGGGCAGGATGAGAACACTGAAGCTTTCTTT. Its protein is CASRKGQDENTEAFF.